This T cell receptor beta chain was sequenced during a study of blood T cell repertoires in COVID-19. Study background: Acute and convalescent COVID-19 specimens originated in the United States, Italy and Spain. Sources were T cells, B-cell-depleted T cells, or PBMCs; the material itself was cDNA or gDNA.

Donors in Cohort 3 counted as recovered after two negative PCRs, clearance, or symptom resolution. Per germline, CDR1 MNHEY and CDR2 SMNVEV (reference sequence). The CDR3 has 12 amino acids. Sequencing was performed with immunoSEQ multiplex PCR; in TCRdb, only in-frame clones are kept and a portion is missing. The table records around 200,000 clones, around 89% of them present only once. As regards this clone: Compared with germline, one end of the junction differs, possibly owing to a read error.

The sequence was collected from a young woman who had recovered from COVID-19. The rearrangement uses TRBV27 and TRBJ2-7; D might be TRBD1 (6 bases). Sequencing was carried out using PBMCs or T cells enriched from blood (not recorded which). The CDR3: CASSRGGAQQTF. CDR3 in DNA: TGTGCCAGCAGCCGAGGGGGAGCGCAGCAAACCTTC.